The clone carrying this TCR beta chain was seen ten or more times. This entry belongs to a study of identical twins. Germline V gene data show CDR1 as MNHEY and CDR2 as SMNVEV (reference sequence). Trimming stripped 3 bases from V and 0 bases from J, with 5 bases between. The CDR3 runs 13 residues. Through template switching, a universal primer site was introduced, and the cDNA contained unique molecular identifiers. Via MiXCR, TCRdb re-called the 5' RACE reads, giving one row per CDR3 protein. The data contain roughly 200,000 distinct CDR3 sequences, around 6.9% of them singletons. This sample was also put to use in a study of yellow fever vaccine responses in identical twins.

The V and J genes are TRBV27 and TRBJ1-1, with D perhaps matching TRBD1 (5 bases). The sequenced sample consisted of memory (CD45RO+) T cells sorted from blood. The origin of this receptor is a woman younger than 30 in good health. In DNA form, the CDR3 reads TGTGCCAGCAGTTTCAGGGTGAACACTGAAGCTTTCTTT. Amino acid sequence: CASSFRVNTEAFF.